The clone carrying this T cell receptor beta chain appeared a few times. A much larger clone differs by one base, so this may be a read error. The CDR3 sequence is 13 residues long. Per germline, CDR1 MNHEY and CDR2 SVGEGT. The germline V and J ends were trimmed by 2 bases and 10 bases, with 12 bases remaining between them. The second PCR ran about 6 to 12 cycles with a sample-barcoded 5' primer and J-beta primers. TCRdb processed the 5' RACE reads anew with MiXCR; each CDR3 protein has one entry. In the table there are roughly 640,000 distinct CDR3 sequences, roughly 30% of which are singletons. The data derive from a study of blood T cells in healthy people across ages. Study overall: Template-switching capture recovered about one barcoded beta molecule per two T cells.

The TCR sequence derives from a woman aged 80 or older in good health. The V gene is TRBV6-2 or TRBV6-3, the J gene TRBJ2-1; TRBD2 is a possible D gene (6 bases). Sequenced sample: blood. CDR3 residues: CASSYGRGYEQFF. Here the CDR3 DNA reads TGTGCCAGCAGTTACGGTCGGGGGTACGAGCAGTTCTTC.